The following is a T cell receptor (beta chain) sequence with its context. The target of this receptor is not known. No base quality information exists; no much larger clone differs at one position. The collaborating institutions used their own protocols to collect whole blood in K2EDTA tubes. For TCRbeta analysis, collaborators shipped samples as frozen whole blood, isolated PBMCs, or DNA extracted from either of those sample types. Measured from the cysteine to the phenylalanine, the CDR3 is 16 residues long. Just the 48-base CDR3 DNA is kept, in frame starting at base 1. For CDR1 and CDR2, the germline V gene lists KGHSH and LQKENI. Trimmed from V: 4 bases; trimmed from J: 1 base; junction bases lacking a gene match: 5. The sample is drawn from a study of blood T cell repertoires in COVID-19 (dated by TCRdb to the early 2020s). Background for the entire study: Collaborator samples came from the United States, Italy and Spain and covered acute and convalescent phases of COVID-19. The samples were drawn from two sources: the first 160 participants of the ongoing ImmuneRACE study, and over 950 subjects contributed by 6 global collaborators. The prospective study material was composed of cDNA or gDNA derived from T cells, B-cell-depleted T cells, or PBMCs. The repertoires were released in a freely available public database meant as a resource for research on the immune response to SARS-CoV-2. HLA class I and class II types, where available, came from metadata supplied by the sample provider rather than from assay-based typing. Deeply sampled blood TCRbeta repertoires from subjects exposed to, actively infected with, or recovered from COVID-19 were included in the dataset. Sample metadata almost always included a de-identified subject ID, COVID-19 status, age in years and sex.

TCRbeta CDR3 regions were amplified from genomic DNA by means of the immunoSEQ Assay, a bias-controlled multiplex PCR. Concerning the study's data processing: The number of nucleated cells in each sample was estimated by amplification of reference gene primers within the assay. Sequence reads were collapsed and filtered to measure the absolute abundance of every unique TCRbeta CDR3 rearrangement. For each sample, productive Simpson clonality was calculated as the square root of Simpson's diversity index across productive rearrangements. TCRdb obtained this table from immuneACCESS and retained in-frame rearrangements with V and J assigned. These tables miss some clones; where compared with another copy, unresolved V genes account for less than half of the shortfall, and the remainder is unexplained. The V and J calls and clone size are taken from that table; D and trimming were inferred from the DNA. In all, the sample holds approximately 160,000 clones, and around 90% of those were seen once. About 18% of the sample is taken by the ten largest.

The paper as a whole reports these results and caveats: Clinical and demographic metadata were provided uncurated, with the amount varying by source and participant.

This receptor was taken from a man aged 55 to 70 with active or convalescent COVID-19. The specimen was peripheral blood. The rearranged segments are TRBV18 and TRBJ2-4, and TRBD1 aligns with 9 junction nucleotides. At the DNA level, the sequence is TGTGCCAGCTCACTAACAGGGGGCGACGCCAAAAACATTCAGTACTTC. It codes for CASSLTGGDAKNIQYF.